This T cell receptor beta chain was documented in a study of blood T cells in healthy people across ages. This CDR3 comprises 13 residues. CDR1 and CDR2 (germline): GTSNPN, SVGIG (reference sequence). With 2 bases removed from V and 2 bases from J, the gap between germline ends came to 6 bases. PCR was performed a second time for 7 to 11 cycles using a sample-barcoded 5' primer and a J-beta primer mix. Using its own MiXCR run on the 5' RACE reads, TCRdb lists one record per CDR3 protein. The table shows fewer than 1,000,000 distinct CDR3 sequences, with roughly 44% occurring only once. The source material was blood. V usage is TRBV30 and J usage is TRBJ1-4; no clear D. This receptor was obtained from a man between 60 and 70 years old in good health. The CDR3 sequence: CAWSHQTNEKLFF. CDR3 coding DNA: TGTGCCTGGAGTCATCAGACTAATGAAAAACTGTTTTTT.